Listed here are 12 T cell receptor beta chains from one sample, sequenced in a study of blood T cell repertoires in COVID-19. The method was immunoSEQ multiplex PCR; TCRdb's version includes in-frame clones alone and lacks a portion of them. The profile covers some 11,000 clones, with roughly 86% appearing a single time and around 32% taken by the ten largest. Sequencing used peripheral blood. These receptors came from a man aged 45-60 years with active COVID-19.

V usage is TRBV7-8 and J usage is TRBJ1-5; 7 nucleotides agree with TRBD1. V was pared by 0 bases and J by 3 bases, with 5 bases of the junction left unmatched. Germline V gene data show CDR1 as SGHVS and CDR2 as FQNEAQ. The CDR3 extends over 16 amino acids. CDR3 DNA sequence: TGTGCCAGCAGCTTAGCCCGGGACAGCCTCAATCAGCCCCAGCATTTT. This translates into CASSLARDSLNQPQHF.

The genes are TRBV29-1 and TRBJ2-2, with D possibly TRBD2 on 6 matching bases. CDR1 SQVTM and CDR2 ANQGSEA come from the germline V gene. V lost 1 base to trimming and J lost 7 bases, with 19 bases between them. This CDR3 spans 16 amino acids. The CDR3 DNA sequence: TGCAGCGTTGAAGGCGGCGGGGCAGGGCGTCACGGGGAGCTGTTTTTT. Its protein is CSVEGGGAGRHGELFF.

This clone was seen more than once but under ten times. CDR3 residues: CSTGWGEGNYEQYF. As DNA, the CDR3 is TGCAGCACCGGCTGGGGGGAGGGGAATTACGAGCAGTACTTC. The V and J genes are TRBV29-1 and TRBJ2-7, with TRBD2 matching over 7 bases. J gave up 4 bases and V 8 bases, and 14 bases lay outside the gene matches. The germline V gene has CDR1 SQVTM and CDR2 ANQGSEA. The CDR3 is 14 amino acids.

In DNA form, the CDR3 reads TGTGCCAGCAGCATTGGGACAGGGGCGGGTTCACCCCTCCACTTT. Protein sequence: CASSIGTGAGSPLHF. This chain joins TRBV5-6 and TRBJ1-6, with 10 nucleotides matching TRBD1. Per germline, CDR1 SGHDT and CDR2 YYEEEE. This CDR3 region has 15 residues. Trimming at V came to 4 bases and at J to 9 bases, leaving 7 bases not matched to a gene.

This chain joins TRBV6-5 and TRBJ2-7; 7 positions agree with TRBD2. Germline V gives CDR1 MNHEY, CDR2 SVGAGI. Germline trimming cut 6 bases from V and 0 bases from J; bases unmatched to any gene: 2. The CDR3 is made up of 13 amino acids. The CDR3 reads CASRRLASYEQYF. DNA of the CDR3: TGTGCCAGCAGGAGACTAGCCTCCTACGAGCAGTACTTC.

Notes on this clone: At one of its ends the junction is not consistent with the germline gene, which may arise from a read error. This specimen includes other DNA sequences encoding the same CDR3. The rearrangement uses TRBV11-2 and TRBJ1-1; 8 positions agree with TRBD1. The CDR3 extends over 15 amino acids. Germline CDR1 and CDR2: SGHAT and FQNNGV. CDR3 bases: TGTGCCAGCAGCCCCCTGGACAGGGTTGGCACTGAAGCTTTTTTT. This sequence encodes CASSPLDRVGTEAFF.

The CDR3 nucleotides read TGTGCCAGCACGTCGGGGACTGAAGCTTTCTTT. This encodes CASTSGTEAFF. The gene calls are TRBV9 and TRBJ1-1; D remains unclear. The CDR3 contains 11 residues. Germline CDR1 reads SGDLS; CDR2 reads YYNGEE. V was trimmed by 6 bases and J by 5 bases, leaving 8 bases between them. Full variable domain (remainder filled in from reference TRBV9 and TRBJ1-1): DSGVTQTPKHLITATGQRVTLRCSPRSGDLSVYWYQQSLDQGLQFLIQYYNGEERAKGNILERFSAQQFPDLHSELNLSSLELGDSALYFCASTSGTEAFFGQGTRLTVV.

This chain links TRBV27 with TRBJ2-1; 10 bases align to TRBD2. The CDR3 spans 16 residues. The junction had 7 bases not matched to a gene; V was cut back by 2 bases and J by 6 bases. CDR1 and CDR2 from the germline V gene are MNHEY and SMNVEV (reference sequence). CDR3 coding DNA: TGTGCCAGCAGTTTACGATTAGCGGGAGGTATCAATGAGCAGTTCTTC. This encodes CASSLRLAGGINEQFF.

The rearrangement uses TRBV29-1 and TRBJ2-7; TRBD2 matches 8 bases. CDR1 and CDR2 from the germline V gene are SQVTM and ANQGSEA. The CDR3 length is 15 residues. V dropped 3 bases and J dropped 1; count of bases not matched to a gene: 8. The CDR3 sequence is CSVESSGTESYEQYF. CDR3 sequence (DNA): TGCAGCGTTGAGAGTAGCGGGACCGAATCCTACGAGCAGTACTTC.

This sequence joins TRBV6-5 and TRBJ2-2; no clear D gene. Germline CDR1 MNHEY, CDR2 SVGAGI. The CDR3 contains 12 residues. V lost 7 bases, J lost 7 bases, and 10 bases lay in between. CDR3 in DNA: TGTGCCAGCACCGAATCTAGCGGGGAGCTGTTTTTT. Encoded protein: CASTESSGELFF.

This chain joins TRBV7-9 and TRBJ2-1; 10 bases line up with TRBD1. The CDR3 sequence is 16 residues long. Per the germline V gene, CDR1 is SEHNR and CDR2 is FQNEAQ (reference sequence). V lost 5 bases and J lost 2; bases outside the gene matches: 6. The CDR3 coding sequence is TGTGCCAGCAGCCTCAGTGGACAGGGGGCCTACAATGAGCAGTTCTTC. Its translation is CASSLSGQGAYNEQFF. Supplemented by reference TRBV7-9 and TRBJ2-1, the full variable domain reads DTGVSQNPRHKITKRGQNVTFRCDPISEHNRLYWYRQTLGQGPEFLTYFQNEAQLEKSRLLSDRFSAERPKGSFSTLEIQRTEQGDSAMYLCASSLSGQGAYNEQFFGPGTRLTVL.

The chain has TRBV5-6 and TRBJ2-2; D may be TRBD1 (6 bases). Trimming pared 0 bases from V and 6 bases from J, leaving 6 bases between. The germline V gene has CDR1 SGHDT and CDR2 YYEEEE. The CDR3 spans 13 residues. CDR3 amino acids: CASSLGGPGELFF. CDR3 bases: TGTGCCAGCAGCTTGGGGGGGCCCGGGGAGCTGTTTTTT. The whole variable domain, filled in from reference TRBV5-6 and TRBJ2-2, reads DAGVTQSPTHLIKTRGQQVTLRCSPKSGHDTVSWYQQALGQGPQFIFQYYEEEERQRGNFPDRFSGHQFPNYSSELNVNALLLGDSALYLCASSLGGPGELFFGEGSRLTVL.